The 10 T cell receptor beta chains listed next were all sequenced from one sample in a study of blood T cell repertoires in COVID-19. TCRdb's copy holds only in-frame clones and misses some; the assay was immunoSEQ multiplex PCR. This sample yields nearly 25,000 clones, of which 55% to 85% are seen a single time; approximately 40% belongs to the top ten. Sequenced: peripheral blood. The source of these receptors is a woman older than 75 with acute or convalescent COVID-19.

CDR3 nucleotides: TGCAGCGTTGAAGGCGGCAGGGAAGTCAATGAGCAGTTCTTC. It specifies CSVEGGREVNEQFF. The V gene is TRBV29-1, the J gene TRBJ2-1; a possible D gene is TRBD1 (5 bases). From germline, CDR1 is SQVTM and CDR2 ANQGSEA. This CDR3 is built from 14 residues. The V and J ends lost 1 base and 6 bases respectively, with 13 bases between them.

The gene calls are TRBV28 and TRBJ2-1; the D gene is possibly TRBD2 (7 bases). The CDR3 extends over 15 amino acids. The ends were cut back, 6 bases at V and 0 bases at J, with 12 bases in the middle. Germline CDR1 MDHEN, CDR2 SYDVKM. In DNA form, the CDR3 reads TGTGCCAGCAGGCGGGGGCTGAGCTCCTACAATGAGCAGTTCTTC. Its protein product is CASRRGLSSYNEQFF. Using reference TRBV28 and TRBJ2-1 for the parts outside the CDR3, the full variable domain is DVKVTQSSRYLVKRTGEKVFLECVQDMDHENMFWYRQDPGLGLRLIYFSYDVKMKEKGDIPEGYSVSREKKERFSLILESASTNQTSMYLCASRRGLSSYNEQFFGPGTRLTVL.

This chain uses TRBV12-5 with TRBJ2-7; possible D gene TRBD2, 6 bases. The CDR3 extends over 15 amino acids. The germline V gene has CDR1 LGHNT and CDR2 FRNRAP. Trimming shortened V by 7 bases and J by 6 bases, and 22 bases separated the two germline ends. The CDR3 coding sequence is TGTGCTAGTGTTCCGGGTGAGGTCCTGGGGGGCGAGCAGTACTTC. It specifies CASVPGEVLGGEQYF. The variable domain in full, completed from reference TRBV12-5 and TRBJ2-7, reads DARVTQTPRHKVTEMGQEVTMRCQPILGHNTVFWYRQTMMQGLELLAYFRNRAPLDDSGMPKDRFSAEMPDATLATLKIQPSEPRDSAVYFCASVPGEVLGGEQYFGPGTRLTVT.

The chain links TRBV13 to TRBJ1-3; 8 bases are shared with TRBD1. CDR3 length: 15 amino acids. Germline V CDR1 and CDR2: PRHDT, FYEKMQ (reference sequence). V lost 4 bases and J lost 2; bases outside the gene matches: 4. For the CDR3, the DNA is TGTGCCAGCAGCTGGGCCAGGGGGCCTGGAAACACCATATATTTT. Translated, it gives CASSWARGPGNTIYF.

Here the CDR3 DNA reads TGTGCCAGCAGCCAAGACTTTTGGGACAGGGCCGCTGGCTACACCTTC. Translating it yields CASSQDFWDRAAGYTF. This sequence joins TRBV3-1 (or the pseudogene TRBV3-2) and TRBJ1-2; 9 nucleotides line up with TRBD1. The V gene's germline CDR1 is LGHDT and CDR2 YNNKEL (reference sequence). This CDR3 contains 16 residues. V was pared by 0 bases and J by 7 bases, with 9 bases of the junction left unmatched.

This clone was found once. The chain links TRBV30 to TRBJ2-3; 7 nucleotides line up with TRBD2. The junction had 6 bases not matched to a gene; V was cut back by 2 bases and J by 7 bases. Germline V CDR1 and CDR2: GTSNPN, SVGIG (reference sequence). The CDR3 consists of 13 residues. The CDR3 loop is CAWSLSGANTQYF. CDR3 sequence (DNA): TGTGCCTGGAGTTTGAGCGGGGCTAATACGCAGTATTTT. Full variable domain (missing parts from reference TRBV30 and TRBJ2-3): SQTIHQWPATLVQPVGSPLSLECTVEGTSNPNLYWYRQAAGRGLQLLFYSVGIGQISSEVPQNLSASRPQDRQFILSSKKLLLSDSGFYLCAWSLSGANTQYFGPGTRLTVL.

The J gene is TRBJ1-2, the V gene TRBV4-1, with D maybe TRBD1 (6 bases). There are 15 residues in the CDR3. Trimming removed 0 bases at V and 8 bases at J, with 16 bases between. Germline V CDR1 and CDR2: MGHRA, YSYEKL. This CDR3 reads CASSQEMGGRGGYTF. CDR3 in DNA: TGCGCCAGCAGCCAAGAAATGGGGGGGCGGGGGGGCTACACCTTC.

The CDR3 protein is CATSGQGLSQGWNQPQHF. The CDR3 DNA reads TGTGCCACCAGCGGTCAAGGGTTAAGCCAGGGGTGGAATCAGCCCCAGCATTTT. The chain uses TRBV15 and TRBJ1-5, with a tentative D call TRBD1 (6 bases). With 5 bases removed from V and 4 bases from J, the gap between germline ends came to 24 bases. The CDR3 sequence is 18 residues long. Germline V CDR1 and CDR2: LNHNV, YYDKDF (reference sequence).

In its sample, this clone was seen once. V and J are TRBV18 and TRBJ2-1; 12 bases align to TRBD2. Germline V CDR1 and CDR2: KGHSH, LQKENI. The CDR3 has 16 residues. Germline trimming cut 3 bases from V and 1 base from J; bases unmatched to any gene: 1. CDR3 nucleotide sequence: TGTGCCAGCTCACCTGGGACTAGCGGGTCCTACAATGAGCAGTTCTTC. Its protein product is CASSPGTSGSYNEQFF. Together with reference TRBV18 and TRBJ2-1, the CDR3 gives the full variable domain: NAGVMQNPRHLVRRRGQEARLRCSPMKGHSHVYWYRQLPEEGLKFMVYLQKENIIDESGMPKERFSAEFPKEGPSILRIQQVVRGDSAAYFCASSPGTSGSYNEQFFGPGTRLTVL.

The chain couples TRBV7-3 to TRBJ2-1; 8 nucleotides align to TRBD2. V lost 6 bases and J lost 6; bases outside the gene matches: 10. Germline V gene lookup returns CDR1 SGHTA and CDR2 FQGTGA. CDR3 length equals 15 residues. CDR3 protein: CASSPRGAGVNEQFF. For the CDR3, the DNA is TGTGCCAGCAGTCCCCGGGGAGCGGGAGTCAATGAGCAGTTCTTC.